Listed below are T cell receptor beta chains from one sample, sequenced in a study of neoadjuvant anti-PD-1 for oral cavity cancer. Method: immunoSEQ multiplex PCR; TCRdb's copy keeps in-frame clones and lacks some. There are about 14,000 clones in the sample; over 65% occur only once, and 2.5% to 3.5% lies in the top ten. This sample comprised PBMCs, obtained before nivolumab (anti-PD-1) treatment. Receptors were obtained from a person aged 35 to 85 with oral cavity squamous cell carcinoma. Both conserved end residues are part of each CDR3. D genes are given only for firm matches. Part of the rows lack a size; the others show once, few, many or a class for expanded clones.

TRBV7-3	-	-	TRBJ2-3	TGTGCCAGCAGCTTCGGGGGGCCCCGCACAGATACGCAGTATTTT	CASSFGGPRTDTQYF
TRBV6-5	TRBD2	-	TRBJ2-1	TGTGCCAGCAGCAATTTTCCTACTAGCGGGGCCTTCTTC	CASSNFPTSGAFF
TRBV6-6	-	-	TRBJ1-5	TGTGCCAGCAGTCTCGGACAGTTCAATCAGCCCCAGCATTTT	CASSLGQFNQPQHF
TRBV7-6	-	-	TRBJ2-2	TGTGCCAGCAGCTTAGGACAGCTGACCGGGGAGCTGTTTTTT	CASSLGQLTGELFF
TRBV11-3	-	-	TRBJ2-7	TGTGCCAGCAGCTACGAGCAGTACTTC	CASSYEQYF
TRBV5-1	-	-	TRBJ2-3	TGCGCCAGCAGCTATAGGGCAACAGATACGCAGTATTTT	CASSYRATDTQYF
TRBV7-2	-	-	TRBJ1-3	TGTGCCAGCAGCTCGCTCGGGGTCTCTGGAAACACCATATATTTT	CASSSLGVSGNTIYF
TRBV6-4	TRBD1	few	TRBJ1-2	TGTGCCAGCAGTGACTCAGGGACAGGCTATGGCTACACCTTC	CASSDSGTGYGYTF
TRBV30	-	few	TRBJ1-1	TGTGCCTGGAGTGTCTCAGGAGGTACTGAAGCTTTCTTT	CAWSVSGGTEAFF
TRBV5-1	TRBD1	-	TRBJ2-4	TGCGCCAGCAGCCCTCGAGCAGGGGGCCACGCCAAAAACATTCAGTACTTC	CASSPRAGGHAKNIQYF
TRBV6-5	-	-	TRBJ2-3	TGTGCCAGCAGTATACTCACGGAGACAGATACGCAGTATTTT	CASSILTETDTQYF
TRBV10-1	-	few	TRBJ1-2	TGCGCCAGCAGTCCCGGACAGATTCCGGAGGGCTACACCTTC	CASSPGQIPEGYTF